This T cell receptor (beta chain) was profiled in a study of blood T cell repertoires in COVID-19. Study in general: Specimens from acute and convalescent COVID-19 originated in the United States, Italy and Spain. Sample material is recorded as cDNA or gDNA derived from T cells, B-cell-depleted T cells, or PBMCs.

This CDR3 comprises 15 residues. Germline V gene sequence: CDR1 SGHNT, CDR2 YYREEE (reference sequence). V shed 2 bases, J shed 0 bases, and the junction held 2 bases outside the gene matches. The protocol was immunoSEQ multiplex PCR, while the TCRdb copy is restricted to in-frame clones and leaves out a portion. The top ten hold more than 7.5% of the sample, which has 280,000 or so clones, 88% seen once. The rearrangement joins TRBV5-4 to TRBJ2-3; 8 bases fit TRBD2. The sequenced sample consisted of peripheral blood. This receptor was taken from a young man with active or convalescent COVID-19. This chain's CDR3 is CASSLAGASTDTQYF. The CDR3 nucleotides read TGTGCCAGCAGCTTAGCGGGGGCTAGCACAGATACGCAGTATTTT.